The 21 T cell receptor beta chains below were found in one sample sequenced in a study of long-term antiretroviral therapy in people with HIV. Version v3.0 of the immunoSEQ assay ran at survey level. The method was immunoSEQ multiplex PCR; TCRdb's version includes in-frame clones alone and lacks a portion of them. The repertoire includes approximately 32,000 clones, around 82% of them detected once, and over 6.5% sits in the top ten. The specimen comprised unsorted PBMCs, sampled 0.4 years before starting antiretroviral therapy. These receptors were obtained from a man between 18 and 35 years old with HIV.

The rearrangement uses TRBV6-1 and TRBJ2-1; D is ambiguous. CDR1 is MNHNS, CDR2 SASEGT, per germline. The CDR3 runs to 14 residues. With 2 bases removed from V and 5 bases from J, the gap between germline ends came to 10 bases. CDR3 in DNA: TGTGCCAGCAGTGAATCAGGCTACGACAATGAGCAGTTCTTC. It codes for CASSESGYDNEQFF.

The chain is built from TRBV7-6 and TRBJ2-7; TRBD2 matches 13 bases. J lost 4 bases, V lost 0 bases, and 6 bases had no gene match. Germline V gene lookup returns CDR1 SGHVS and CDR2 FNYEAQ. The CDR3 spans 17 residues. CDR3 sequence reads: CASSLAEGLAGTYEQYF. The CDR3, as DNA: TGTGCCAGCAGCTTAGCGGAGGGACTAGCGGGAACATACGAGCAGTACTTC. The complete variable domain, with remaining parts taken from reference TRBV7-6 and TRBJ2-7, reads GAGVSQSPRYKVTKRGQDVALRCDPISGHVSLYWYRQALGQGPEFLTYFNYEAQQDKSGLPNDRFSAERPEGSISTLTIQRTEQRDSAMYRCASSLAEGLAGTYEQYFGPGTRLTVT.

This clone has just one count. The genes are TRBV6-5 and TRBJ2-3, with D perhaps TRBD2 (6 bases). V shed 2 bases and J shed 0 bases, with 12 bases lying between them. CDR3 size: 16 residues. Germline V CDR1 and CDR2: MNHEY, SVGAGI. The chain's CDR3 is CASSYRGSSSTDTQYF. CDR3 in DNA: TGTGCCAGCAGTTACCGGGGGTCTTCTAGCACAGATACGCAGTATTTT.

The CDR3 spells CASSPPSPGYTF. In DNA, the CDR3 is TGTGCCAGCAGCCCCCCCTCCCCCGGCTACACCTTC. The rearrangement uses TRBV7-9 and TRBJ1-2; D call uncertain. Per the germline V gene, CDR1 is SEHNR and CDR2 is FQNEAQ (reference sequence). The CDR3 spans 12 residues. V lost 5 bases and J lost 8, with 12 bases in between.

CDR3 loop: CASNPEAGLAGNNEQFF. CDR3 DNA: TGTGCCAGCAACCCTGAGGCGGGGCTAGCGGGTAACAATGAGCAGTTCTTC. This chain links TRBV28 with TRBJ2-1, with 8 bases aligning to TRBD2. The CDR3 is 17 amino acids. The V and J ends lost 7 bases and 5 bases, in that order; junction bases with no gene match: 16. Germline V CDR1 and CDR2: MDHEN, SYDVKM.

The V and J genes are TRBV19 and TRBJ1-5; D not certain. Looked up from germline, CDR1 is LNHDA and CDR2 is SQIVND (reference sequence). The CDR3 extends over 12 amino acids. The V end lost 6 bases, the J end lost 7 bases, and 10 bases lay between the germline ends. This CDR3 reads CASSPGRQPQHF. Here the CDR3 DNA reads TGTGCCAGTAGCCCCGGTAGGCAGCCCCAGCATTTT.

This chain connects TRBV5-4 to TRBJ1-5; D not certain. The CDR3 is 15 residues long. V was clipped by 1 base and J by 2 bases, with 10 bases between them. Germline CDR1 reads SGHNT; CDR2 reads YYREEE (reference sequence). CDR3 protein: CASSLFGSGNQPQHF. Written as DNA, the CDR3 is TGTGCCAGCAGCTTGTTCGGGAGCGGCAATCAGCCCCAGCATTTT.

This chain joins TRBV27 and TRBJ2-3; 8 bases align to TRBD1. The CDR3 contains 17 residues. The germline V gene encodes CDR1 MNHEY and CDR2 SMNVEV (reference sequence). The ends lost 5 bases at V and 1 base at J; junction bases unmatched: 11. The CDR3 nucleotides are TGTGCCAGCAGTGGACAGGGACTTGGAAACCGCACAGATACGCAGTATTTT. Translated, it gives CASSGQGLGNRTDTQYF.

The chain couples TRBV29-1 to TRBJ2-1, with D perhaps matching TRBD2 (6 bases). V was pared by 8 bases and J by 7 bases, with 21 bases between. In germline, CDR1 is SQVTM, CDR2 ANQGSEA. There are 14 residues in the CDR3. CDR3: CSPRVHGRGNEQFF. In nucleotides, the CDR3 is TGCAGCCCGAGGGTACACGGGAGAGGTAATGAGCAGTTCTTC.

The chain recombines TRBV28 with TRBJ2-1; D is perhaps TRBD1 or TRBD2 (5 bases each). Germline V lookup: CDR1 MDHEN, CDR2 SYDVKM. Trimming stripped 5 bases from V and 6 bases from J, with 11 bases between. The CDR3 consists of 13 residues. As DNA, the CDR3 is TGTGCCAGCAGTCCTGGGGACCTCAATGAGCAGTTCTTC. Protein: CASSPGDLNEQFF.

The J gene is TRBJ1-1, the V gene TRBV30; maybe TRBD1 (6 bases). This CDR3 has 18 amino acids. Between the trimmed V and J ends, which lost 4 bases and 0 bases, there was a span of 24 bases. CDR1 and CDR2 from the germline V gene are GTSNPN and SVGIG (reference sequence). This CDR3 is CAWKGRLWAGVLNTEAFF. The CDR3 DNA reads as TGTGCCTGGAAGGGCCGTCTGTGGGCAGGGGTGTTGAACACTGAAGCTTTCTTT.

This clone came up a few times. V usage is TRBV6-5 and J usage is TRBJ2-7; D call uncertain. V was cut by 2 bases and J by 10 bases, with 9 bases left in between. Per the germline V gene, CDR1 is MNHEY and CDR2 is SVGAGI. CDR3 length: 11 amino acids. CDR3 sequence reads: CASSYRAVQYF. CDR3 DNA sequence: TGTGCCAGCAGTTACCGGGCGGTTCAGTACTTC.

This chain connects TRBV10-3 to TRBJ2-7, with D unresolved. The CDR3 consists of 11 residues. Trimming stripped 3 bases from V and 4 bases from J, with 4 bases between. Germline V gene data show CDR1 as ENHRY and CDR2 as SYGVKD. The CDR3 sequence: CAISERYEQYF. The CDR3 DNA is TGTGCCATCAGTGAACGGTACGAGCAGTACTTC.

This rearrangement joins TRBV4-1 to TRBJ2-3; 8 bases align to TRBD2. V was clipped by 0 bases and J by 4 bases; unmatched bases: 6. Germline V lookup: CDR1 MGHRA, CDR2 YSYEKL. The CDR3 loop spans 16 amino acids. The CDR3 loop is CASSQEGSGGADTQYF. CDR3 nucleotides: TGCGCCAGCAGCCAAGAGGGCAGCGGGGGAGCAGATACGCAGTATTTT.

This clone was seen a few times. This rearrangement joins TRBV12-5 to TRBJ1-2, with D perhaps matching TRBD1 (6 bases). Germline V lookup: CDR1 LGHNT, CDR2 FRNRAP. This CDR3 has 14 residues. V lost 3 bases and J lost 8, with 16 bases in between. CDR3 sequence reads: CASGLSARGRGYTF. The CDR3 bases are TGTGCTAGTGGTTTAAGCGCCCGGGGGCGCGGCTACACCTTC.

The chain joins TRBV30 to TRBJ1-2, with a tentative D call TRBD1 (5 bases). Per germline, CDR1 GTSNPN and CDR2 SVGIG (reference sequence). Trimming shortened V by 2 bases and J by 7 bases, and 14 bases separated the two germline ends. The length of the CDR3 is 13 residues. CDR3 in DNA: TGTGCCTGGAGTCATCAGGGTAATTTTGGCTACACCTTC. It codes for CAWSHQGNFGYTF.

This chain joins TRBV7-2 and TRBJ2-2, with 7 bases aligning to TRBD2. This CDR3 has 15 amino acids. After removal of 3 bases from V and 3 bases from J, the junction contained 4 bases not matched to a gene. Looked up from germline, CDR1 is SGHTA and CDR2 is FQGNSA. As DNA, the CDR3 is TGTGCCAGCAGCTTCGTCCTAGCGGACACCGGGGAGCTGTTTTTT. Translated, it gives CASSFVLADTGELFF.

This chain links TRBV7-9 with TRBJ2-1, with D unclear. Trimming pared 0 bases from V and 2 bases from J, leaving 11 bases between. CDR1 is SEHNR and CDR2 is FQNEAQ in the germline V gene (reference sequence). CDR3 length equals 16 residues. CDR3 nucleotide sequence: TGTGCCAGCAGCTTAGCGGTGGTCTGGGCCTACAATGAGCAGTTCTTC. Protein: CASSLAVVWAYNEQFF.

The CDR3 DNA follows: TGTGCCTGGAGATACCGGGACAGAGACTACAATGAGCAGTTCTTC. Its translation: CAWRYRDRDYNEQFF. The chain employs TRBV30 and TRBJ2-1; 7 nucleotides line up with TRBD1. Germline CDR1 and CDR2: GTSNPN and SVGIG (reference sequence). V shed 3 bases, J shed 3 bases, and the junction held 8 bases outside the gene matches. The CDR3 loop spans 15 amino acids. Full variable domain (remainder filled in from reference TRBV30 and TRBJ2-1): SQTIHQWPATLVQPVGSPLSLECTVEGTSNPNLYWYRQAAGRGLQLLFYSVGIGQISSEVPQNLSASRPQDRQFILSSKKLLLSDSGFYLCAWRYRDRDYNEQFFGPGTRLTVL.

The V and J genes are TRBV11-2 and TRBJ2-7; 11 bases fit TRBD2. Looked up from germline, CDR1 is SGHAT and CDR2 is FQNNGV. The V and J ends lost 2 bases and 6 bases, in that order; junction bases with no gene match: 9. The CDR3 covers 16 residues. The CDR3: CASSLRPSGGPIEQYF. The DNA of the CDR3 is TGTGCCAGCAGCTTACGGCCTAGCGGGGGGCCAATCGAGCAGTACTTC.

V is TRBV30 and J is TRBJ2-7; 7 bases are shared with TRBD2. The germline gives CDR1 GTSNPN, CDR2 SVGIG (reference sequence). The CDR3 runs 14 residues. Germline trimming cut 2 bases from V and 2 bases from J; bases unmatched to any gene: 6. DNA for the CDR3: TGTGCCTGGAGTCGAGCGGGGCCGACCTACGAGCAGTACTTC. Amino acid sequence: CAWSRAGPTYEQYF. Filled out from reference TRBV30 and TRBJ2-7, the complete variable domain reads SQTIHQWPATLVQPVGSPLSLECTVEGTSNPNLYWYRQAAGRGLQLLFYSVGIGQISSEVPQNLSASRPQDRQFILSSKKLLLSDSGFYLCAWSRAGPTYEQYFGPGTRLTVT.